This record concerns one T cell receptor (beta chain) sequence. Its antigen remains unknown. This entry is derived from a study of cytomegalovirus exposure and HLA in healthy donors. For the study at large: Both the 100 to 150 validation repertoires and the 666 first-cohort repertoires used the same platform, as reported by a later analysis. Study-wide points: Most sequenced TCRs were rare (though some public TCRs occurred in many donors). First-cohort TCR clusters tended to co-occur in the 120 or so validation repertoires, a later analysis found.

The table came from immunoSEQ multiplex PCR; TCRdb's copy has only in-frame clones and leaves some out. The table shows 100,000 to 150,000 clones, with 89% occurring only once. V lost 5 bases and J lost 4, with 23 bases in between. This CDR3 is built from 17 residues. Germline CDR1 LNHNV, CDR2 YYDKDF (reference sequence). The source is a man aged 25-40 years in good health and CMV-seronegative. The chain couples TRBV15 to TRBJ1-2, with D uncertain. Sequenced sample: PBMCs. The CDR3 here is CATSGRSPSGVGYGYTF. DNA of the CDR3: TGTGCCACCAGCGGGAGGTCCCCGTCTGGGGTAGGCTATGGCTACACCTTC.